A selection of T cell receptor beta chains follows, all from one sample in a study of T cell repertoires in Merkel cell carcinoma. TCRdb keeps only in-frame clones here, not all; method: immunoSEQ multiplex PCR. The table shows about 14,000 clones, with approximately 80% occurring only once. The material sequenced was tumor tissue. All receptors come from an adult with Merkel cell carcinoma. Each CDR3 is given without its conserved first and last residue. Fields, in order: CDR3 protein, J gene, V gene, CDR3 length, D gene. A D gene is named only where the DNA matches it firmly.

CDR3 protein: ASSLGAGRRDQPQH
J gene: TRBJ1-5
V gene: TRBV7-9
CDR3 length: 14
D gene: .

CDR3 protein: ASSLGSSSYEQY
J gene: TRBJ2-7
V gene: TRBV7-2
CDR3 length: 12
D gene: .

CDR3 protein: ASSLGVYNEQF
J gene: TRBJ2-1
V gene: TRBV19
CDR3 length: 11
D gene: .

CDR3 protein: ASSLEETQY
J gene: TRBJ2-5
V gene: TRBV5-1
CDR3 length: 9
D gene: .

CDR3 protein: ASSLRRGRGQELF
J gene: TRBJ2-2
V gene: TRBV4-3
CDR3 length: 13
D gene: .

CDR3 protein: ASSQGSGEQY
J gene: TRBJ2-7
V gene: TRBV3-1/TRBV3-2
CDR3 length: 10
D gene: .

CDR3 protein: ASSHGGLAFNEQF
J gene: TRBJ2-1
V gene: TRBV6-2/TRBV6-3
CDR3 length: 13
D gene: TRBD2

CDR3 protein: ASSNPVANIQY
J gene: TRBJ2-4
V gene: TRBV6-2/TRBV6-3
CDR3 length: 11
D gene: .

CDR3 protein: ASSENPSPYEQY
J gene: TRBJ2-7
V gene: TRBV25-1
CDR3 length: 12
D gene: .

CDR3 protein: ASSQVLGGHYEQY
J gene: TRBJ2-7
V gene: TRBV4-1
CDR3 length: 13
D gene: .

CDR3 protein: ASRRLAGLLSSYNEQF
J gene: TRBJ2-1
V gene: TRBV7-2
CDR3 length: 16
D gene: TRBD2